This T cell receptor (beta chain) was profiled in a study of identical twins. The CDR3 runs to 12 residues. Trimming removed 2 bases from V and 7 bases from J, with 8 bases in between. TCRdb reprocessed the 5' RACE reads via MiXCR and lists one record per CDR3 protein. The sample lists some 1,600,000 distinct CDR3 sequences, under 35% seen once, with under 0.35% in the top ten. The genes are TRBV12-3 or TRBV12-4 and TRBJ1-1; D remains unclear. Sequenced material: cord blood. This clonotype was obtained from a newborn girl in good health. The chain's CDR3 is CASSLFRNEAFF. The DNA of the CDR3 is TGTGCCAGCAGTTTATTCCGGAATGAAGCTTTCTTT.